This TCR beta chain was identified in a study of blood T cell repertoires in COVID-19. Profiled with immunoSEQ multiplex PCR; TCRdb holds only in-frame clones, not every one. The data contain fewer than 250,000 clones, about 87% of them singletons. This CDR3 has 15 amino acids. Trimming took off 6 bases at V and 7 bases at J, with 21 bases between the two ends. CDR1 MNHEY and CDR2 SVGAGI come from the germline V gene. The rearrangement links TRBV6-5 to TRBJ2-5; D unclear. This clonotype was sampled from a man over 45 who had been exposed to COVID-19. Input material: PBMCs or T cells enriched from blood (not recorded which). The CDR3 loop reads CASRPRHTLIGTQYF. The CDR3 nucleotides read TGTGCCAGCAGACCCAGACACACCTTGATAGGGACCCAGTACTTC.